The rows below give T cell receptor beta chains drawn from one sample of a study of technical replicates of blood from a handful of donors. TCRdb's table, derived via immunoSEQ multiplex PCR, lists solely in-frame clones and lacks some. The table lists 91,000 or so clones, about 96% of them singletons. Sequencing was carried out using T cells isolated from PBMCs. The receptors were gathered from a human donor in good health. Both conserved end residues are part of each CDR3. D genes are given only for firm matches. Only some rows state a clone size, as once, few, many or a class for expanded clones.

v_gene: TRBV12-5
abundance: -
d_gene: -
j_gene: TRBJ1-6
CDR3nt: TGTGCTAGTGGTTTGGTACAGAACAGAATGGGTTCACCCCTCCACTTT
CDR3aa: CASGLVQNRMGSPLHF

v_gene: TRBV7-9
abundance: -
d_gene: TRBD1
j_gene: TRBJ2-3
CDR3nt: TGTGCCAGTGATCATACGGGGGGCGGACAGGGGGCCACAGATACGCAGTATTTT
CDR3aa: CASDHTGGGQGATDTQYF

v_gene: TRBV2
abundance: few
d_gene: -
j_gene: TRBJ1-1
CDR3nt: TGTGCCAGCAGTGATCTGGGCAAGAACACTGAAGCTTTCTTT
CDR3aa: CASSDLGKNTEAFF

v_gene: TRBV2
abundance: -
d_gene: TRBD1
j_gene: TRBJ1-1
CDR3nt: TGTGCCAGCTTAGACAGGGGCGGGTGGTCCACTGAAGCTTTCTTT
CDR3aa: CASLDRGGWSTEAFF

v_gene: TRBV5-6
abundance: -
d_gene: TRBD2
j_gene: TRBJ2-2
CDR3nt: TGTGCCAGCAGCTTGATGCGGGGGGGCGACACCGGGGAGCTGTTTTTT
CDR3aa: CASSLMRGGDTGELFF

v_gene: TRBV5-4
abundance: -
d_gene: TRBD2
j_gene: TRBJ2-7
CDR3nt: TGTGCCAGCAGCCAAAATGGACTAGCGGGACTCCACGAGCAGTACTTC
CDR3aa: CASSQNGLAGLHEQYF

v_gene: TRBV30
abundance: -
d_gene: -
j_gene: TRBJ2-6
CDR3nt: TGTGCCAGCCGGATTACGCGGTCCGGGGCCAACGTCCTGACTTTC
CDR3aa: CASRITRSGANVLTF

v_gene: TRBV30
abundance: -
d_gene: TRBD1
j_gene: TRBJ2-7
CDR3nt: TGTGCCTCACAAGGACAGGTGGACTACGAGCAGTACTTC
CDR3aa: CASQGQVDYEQYF

v_gene: TRBV7-9
abundance: -
d_gene: -
j_gene: TRBJ1-2
CDR3nt: TGTGCCAGCAGCTTACAGGGAAGTCACCATGGCTACACCTTC
CDR3aa: CASSLQGSHHGYTF

v_gene: TRBV7-3
abundance: -
d_gene: -
j_gene: TRBJ2-2
CDR3nt: TGTGCCAGCAGCGCAACAGGGTCGGGCACCGGGGAGCTGTTTTTT
CDR3aa: CASSATGSGTGELFF

v_gene: TRBV16
abundance: -
d_gene: -
j_gene: TRBJ1-1
CDR3nt: TGTGCCAGCAGCCAAGGACTCCTGAACACTGAAGCTTTCTTT
CDR3aa: CASSQGLLNTEAFF

v_gene: TRBV5-4
abundance: -
d_gene: TRBD1
j_gene: TRBJ2-7
CDR3nt: TGTGCCAGCAGCCGGGGGACAGGGGGCGCGGAGGAGCAGTACTTC
CDR3aa: CASSRGTGGAEEQYF

v_gene: TRBV6-4
abundance: -
d_gene: TRBD1
j_gene: TRBJ1-3
CDR3nt: TGTGCCAGCAGTGACTTGGGACAGGAGTCACCTGCGGTTGGAAACACCATATATTTT
CDR3aa: CASSDLGQESPAVGNTIYF

v_gene: TRBV21-1
abundance: -
d_gene: -
j_gene: TRBJ1-1
CDR3nt: TGTGCCAGCAGCAAAGGCTGGGTTGGGGCGAACACTGAAGCTTTCTTT
CDR3aa: CASSKGWVGANTEAFF

v_gene: TRBV6-1
abundance: -
d_gene: -
j_gene: TRBJ2-7
CDR3nt: TGTGCCAGCAGTGAATACTGGTCCTCCTACGAGCAGTACTTC
CDR3aa: CASSEYWSSYEQYF

v_gene: TRBV19
abundance: -
d_gene: TRBD1
j_gene: TRBJ1-1
CDR3nt: TGTGCCAGTAGTTGGGACAGTGAAGCTTTCTTT
CDR3aa: CASSWDSEAFF

v_gene: TRBV28
abundance: -
d_gene: -
j_gene: TRBJ1-1
CDR3nt: TGTGCCAGCAGGTTGGGGGGGACGAACACTGAAGCTTTCTTT
CDR3aa: CASRLGGTNTEAFF

v_gene: TRBV27
abundance: -
d_gene: TRBD2
j_gene: TRBJ2-3
CDR3nt: TGTGCCAGCCGCAGGATGGGACTAGGAACAGATACGCAGTATTTT
CDR3aa: CASRRMGLGTDTQYF

v_gene: TRBV7-9
abundance: -
d_gene: -
j_gene: TRBJ1-4
CDR3nt: TGTGCCAGCAGCTTTCAGGCCTTGATTGCAACTAATGAAAAACTGTTTTTT
CDR3aa: CASSFQALIATNEKLFF

v_gene: TRBV14
abundance: -
d_gene: -
j_gene: TRBJ1-2
CDR3nt: TGTGCCAGCAGCCAAGCGGTAGGGGGAGATGGCTACACCTTC
CDR3aa: CASSQAVGGDGYTF

v_gene: TRBV5-1
abundance: -
d_gene: TRBD1
j_gene: TRBJ1-2
CDR3nt: TGCGCCAGCAGCCCGGGGACAGGGAGCAACTATGGCTACACCTTC
CDR3aa: CASSPGTGSNYGYTF

v_gene: TRBV27
abundance: -
d_gene: TRBD1
j_gene: TRBJ2-3
CDR3nt: TGTGCCAGCAGTACACCCGCAGGGACAGAGACAGCAGATACGCAGTATTTT
CDR3aa: CASSTPAGTETADTQYF

v_gene: TRBV28
abundance: -
d_gene: TRBD1
j_gene: TRBJ2-7
CDR3nt: TGTGCCAGCAGAACGGGACAGGGGTTCTACGAGCAGTACTTC
CDR3aa: CASRTGQGFYEQYF

v_gene: TRBV12-5
abundance: -
d_gene: -
j_gene: TRBJ2-3
CDR3nt: TGTGCTAGTGGTTCTCCTGCGGGACAGACATACACAGATACGCAGTATTTT
CDR3aa: CASGSPAGQTYTDTQYF

v_gene: TRBV7-9
abundance: -
d_gene: TRBD2
j_gene: TRBJ2-7
CDR3nt: TGTGCCAGCAGCTACGGGACTAGCGGGGCCCACGAGCAGTACTTC
CDR3aa: CASSYGTSGAHEQYF

v_gene: TRBV27
abundance: -
d_gene: -
j_gene: TRBJ1-2
CDR3nt: TGTGCCTGTCGGATGAGAGGGGGGGCGGATGACTACACCTTC
CDR3aa: CACRMRGGADDYTF

v_gene: TRBV6-4
abundance: -
d_gene: -
j_gene: TRBJ2-3
CDR3nt: TGTGCCACCCAAAAGTGGGCGGGATCGGCAGATACGCAGTATTTT
CDR3aa: CATQKWAGSADTQYF

v_gene: TRBV5-6
abundance: -
d_gene: TRBD1
j_gene: TRBJ2-1
CDR3nt: TGTGCCAGCAGCGGAACCGGGACAGGGGTTTACAATGAGCAGTTCTTC
CDR3aa: CASSGTGTGVYNEQFF

v_gene: TRBV7-9
abundance: -
d_gene: -
j_gene: TRBJ2-1
CDR3nt: TGTGCCAGCAGCTCGACTAGTTATTACAATGAGCAGTTCTTC
CDR3aa: CASSSTSYYNEQFF

v_gene: TRBV18
abundance: -
d_gene: -
j_gene: TRBJ1-1
CDR3nt: TGTGCCAGCTCACCTTCCTTGGGGGGAAACACTGAAGCTTTCTTT
CDR3aa: CASSPSLGGNTEAFF

v_gene: TRBV11-2
abundance: -
d_gene: -
j_gene: TRBJ2-5
CDR3nt: TGTGCCAGCAGCACCCCTAGGGAGACCCAGTACTTC
CDR3aa: CASSTPRETQYF

v_gene: TRBV27
abundance: -
d_gene: TRBD2
j_gene: TRBJ2-3
CDR3nt: TGTGCCAGCAGTTTAGAGACTAGCGGGAGGGATACGCAGTATTTT
CDR3aa: CASSLETSGRDTQYF

v_gene: TRBV28
abundance: -
d_gene: TRBD1
j_gene: TRBJ1-4
CDR3nt: TGTGCCAGCACGACCGGGACAGGGACGGCAACTAATGAAAAACTGTTTTTT
CDR3aa: CASTTGTGTATNEKLFF

v_gene: TRBV4-1
abundance: -
d_gene: TRBD2
j_gene: TRBJ2-7
CDR3nt: TGCGCCAGCAGCCTTTTCCCGGGACTAGAACCGTCCGAGCAGTACTTC
CDR3aa: CASSLFPGLEPSEQYF

v_gene: TRBV18
abundance: -
d_gene: TRBD1
j_gene: TRBJ1-5
CDR3nt: TGTGCCAGCTCACCATCAGGGGGGAATAGCAATCAGCCCCAGCATTTT
CDR3aa: CASSPSGGNSNQPQHF

v_gene: TRBV29-1
abundance: -
d_gene: TRBD1
j_gene: TRBJ2-2
CDR3nt: TGCAGCGTTGATAGGGACAGGGGCGACGATAACAACACCGGGGAGCTGTTTTTT
CDR3aa: CSVDRDRGDDNNTGELFF

v_gene: TRBV7-9
abundance: -
d_gene: TRBD2
j_gene: TRBJ2-2
CDR3nt: TGTGCCAGCAGTCAACTAGCGGGGAAAGGGGAGCTGTTTTTT
CDR3aa: CASSQLAGKGELFF

v_gene: TRBV6-5
abundance: once
d_gene: -
j_gene: TRBJ1-1
CDR3nt: TGTGCCAGCAGTTATTCAGCGTTAAACACTGAAGCTTTCTTT
CDR3aa: CASSYSALNTEAFF

v_gene: TRBV19
abundance: -
d_gene: TRBD1
j_gene: TRBJ2-1
CDR3nt: TGTGCCAGTAGTATACAAGACAGGGGTTTTCCCTACAATGAGCAGTTCTTC
CDR3aa: CASSIQDRGFPYNEQFF

v_gene: TRBV7-6
abundance: -
d_gene: TRBD1
j_gene: TRBJ2-7
CDR3nt: TGTGCCAGCAGCTCATACAGGGGCTCCTACGAGCAGTACTTC
CDR3aa: CASSSYRGSYEQYF

v_gene: TRBV27
abundance: -
d_gene: TRBD1
j_gene: TRBJ2-7
CDR3nt: TGTGCCAGCAGTAGGGTAACAGGGGCCCCTCGTCTCTACGAGCAGTACTTC
CDR3aa: CASSRVTGAPRLYEQYF

v_gene: TRBV18
abundance: -
d_gene: -
j_gene: TRBJ1-4
CDR3nt: TGTGCCAGCTCGTCGGGGCCCGGCAGGGGTGCAACTAATGAAAAACTGTTTTTT
CDR3aa: CASSSGPGRGATNEKLFF

v_gene: TRBV28
abundance: -
d_gene: TRBD1
j_gene: TRBJ1-3
CDR3nt: TGTGCCAGCAGTTTTGGGACAGTAAACACCATATATTTT
CDR3aa: CASSFGTVNTIYF

v_gene: TRBV20-1
abundance: -
d_gene: -
j_gene: TRBJ2-3
CDR3nt: TGCAGTGCTAGTCACACAGATACGCAGTATTTT
CDR3aa: CSASHTDTQYF

v_gene: TRBV7-2
abundance: -
d_gene: TRBD1
j_gene: TRBJ1-2
CDR3nt: TGTGCCAGCAGCCCCAGCCCCCGGACAGGGGCAGACTATGGCTACACCTTC
CDR3aa: CASSPSPRTGADYGYTF

v_gene: TRBV7-9
abundance: -
d_gene: -
j_gene: TRBJ1-5
CDR3nt: TGTGCCAGCAGCTTAGGTGCGGGTCCTTCTAATCAGCCCCAGCATTTT
CDR3aa: CASSLGAGPSNQPQHF

v_gene: TRBV6-1
abundance: -
d_gene: -
j_gene: TRBJ1-5
CDR3nt: TGTGCCAGCAGAGAAGCCGCAGGGGTCCGCCAGCCCCAGCATTTT
CDR3aa: CASREAAGVRQPQHF

v_gene: TRBV7-3
abundance: -
d_gene: -
j_gene: TRBJ1-1
CDR3nt: TGTGCCAGCAGCTTATGGGGGGTCAGGAACACTGAAGCTTTCTTT
CDR3aa: CASSLWGVRNTEAFF

v_gene: TRBV5-1
abundance: -
d_gene: TRBD1
j_gene: TRBJ1-4
CDR3nt: TGCGCCAGCAGCGGGGGGGCCCGACAGGGGGCTAAAAAACTGTTTTTT
CDR3aa: CASSGGARQGAKKLFF

v_gene: TRBV7-2
abundance: -
d_gene: TRBD2
j_gene: TRBJ2-7
CDR3nt: TGTGCCAGCAGCTGGCCGGGACTAGCGGGGCTCGGGCAGTACTTC
CDR3aa: CASSWPGLAGLGQYF

v_gene: TRBV12-1
abundance: -
d_gene: -
j_gene: TRBJ1-5
CDR3nt: TGTGCCAGCATCCTTAATGATCAGCCCCAGCATTTT
CDR3aa: CASILNDQPQHF

v_gene: TRBV11-2
abundance: -
d_gene: -
j_gene: TRBJ2-2
CDR3nt: TGTGCCAGCAGCCTCCCGAGGAACACCGGGGAGCTGTTTTTT
CDR3aa: CASSLPRNTGELFF

v_gene: TRBV4-1
abundance: -
d_gene: -
j_gene: TRBJ2-4
CDR3nt: TGCGCCAGCAGCCAAGGTCCAACAGAAAGTCTAGCCAAAAACATTCAGTACTTC
CDR3aa: CASSQGPTESLAKNIQYF

v_gene: TRBV12-5
abundance: -
d_gene: -
j_gene: TRBJ2-3
CDR3nt: TGTGCTAGTGGTTTGGTTTTGGGGGCAACAGATACGCAGTATTTT
CDR3aa: CASGLVLGATDTQYF

v_gene: TRBV27
abundance: -
d_gene: -
j_gene: TRBJ1-2
CDR3nt: TGTGCCAGCAGTTTACAGGGGACCTATGGCTACACCTTC
CDR3aa: CASSLQGTYGYTF

v_gene: TRBV28
abundance: -
d_gene: -
j_gene: TRBJ2-3
CDR3nt: TGTGCCAGCAGTTTCCCTAAGGACAACCGGGTGCGGACAGATACGCAGTATTTT
CDR3aa: CASSFPKDNRVRTDTQYF

v_gene: TRBV5-4
abundance: -
d_gene: -
j_gene: TRBJ2-5
CDR3nt: TGTGCCAGCAGCTTGGATCTAAATCCAGCGGACCAAGAGACCCAGTACTTC
CDR3aa: CASSLDLNPADQETQYF

v_gene: TRBV6-5
abundance: -
d_gene: -
j_gene: TRBJ2-1
CDR3nt: TGTGCCAGCAGTTATCTTAGGGCGGGGGAGCAGTTCTTC
CDR3aa: CASSYLRAGEQFF